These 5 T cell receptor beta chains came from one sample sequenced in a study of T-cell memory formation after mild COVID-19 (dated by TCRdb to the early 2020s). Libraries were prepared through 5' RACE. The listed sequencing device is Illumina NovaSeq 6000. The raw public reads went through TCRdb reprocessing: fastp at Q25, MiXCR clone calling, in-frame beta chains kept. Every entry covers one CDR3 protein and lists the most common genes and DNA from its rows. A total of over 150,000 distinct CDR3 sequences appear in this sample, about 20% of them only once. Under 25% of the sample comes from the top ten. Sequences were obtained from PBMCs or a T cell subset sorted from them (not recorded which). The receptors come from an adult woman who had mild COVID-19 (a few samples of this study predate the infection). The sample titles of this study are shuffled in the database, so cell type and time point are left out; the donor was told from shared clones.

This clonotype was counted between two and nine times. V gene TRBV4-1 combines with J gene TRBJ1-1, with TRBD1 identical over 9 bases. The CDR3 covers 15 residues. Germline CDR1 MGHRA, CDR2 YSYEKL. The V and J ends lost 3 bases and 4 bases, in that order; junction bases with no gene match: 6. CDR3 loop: CASSHEPTGGTEAFF. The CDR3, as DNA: TGCGCCAGCAGCCACGAACCGACAGGGGGCACTGAAGCTTTCTTT.

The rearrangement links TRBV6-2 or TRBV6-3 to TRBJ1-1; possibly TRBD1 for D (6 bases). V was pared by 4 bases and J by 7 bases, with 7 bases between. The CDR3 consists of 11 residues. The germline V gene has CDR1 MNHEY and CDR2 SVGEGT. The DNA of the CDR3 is TGTGCCAGCAGTTCACAGGGTGAAGCTTTCTTT. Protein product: CASSSQGEAFF.

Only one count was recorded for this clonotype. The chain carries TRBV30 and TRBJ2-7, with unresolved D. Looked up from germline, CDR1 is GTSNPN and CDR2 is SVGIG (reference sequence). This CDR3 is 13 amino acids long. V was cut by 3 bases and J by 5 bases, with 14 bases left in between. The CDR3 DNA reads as TGTGCCTGGAGCGTGATGGGTAGCCACGAGCAGTACTTC. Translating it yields CAWSVMGSHEQYF.

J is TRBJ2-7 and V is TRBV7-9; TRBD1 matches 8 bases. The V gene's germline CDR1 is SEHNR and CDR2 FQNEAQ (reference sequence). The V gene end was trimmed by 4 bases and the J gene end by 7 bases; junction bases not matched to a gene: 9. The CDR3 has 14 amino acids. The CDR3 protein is CASSSTGADGEQYF. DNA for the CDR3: TGTGCCAGCAGCTCGACAGGGGCGGATGGGGAGCAGTACTTC.

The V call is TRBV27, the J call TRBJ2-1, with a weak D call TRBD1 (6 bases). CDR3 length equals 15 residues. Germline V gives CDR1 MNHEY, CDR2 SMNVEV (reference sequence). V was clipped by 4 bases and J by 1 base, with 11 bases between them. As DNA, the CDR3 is TGTGCCAGCAGTTGGGACACATCTTCCTACAATGAGCAGTTCTTC. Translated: CASSWDTSSYNEQFF.